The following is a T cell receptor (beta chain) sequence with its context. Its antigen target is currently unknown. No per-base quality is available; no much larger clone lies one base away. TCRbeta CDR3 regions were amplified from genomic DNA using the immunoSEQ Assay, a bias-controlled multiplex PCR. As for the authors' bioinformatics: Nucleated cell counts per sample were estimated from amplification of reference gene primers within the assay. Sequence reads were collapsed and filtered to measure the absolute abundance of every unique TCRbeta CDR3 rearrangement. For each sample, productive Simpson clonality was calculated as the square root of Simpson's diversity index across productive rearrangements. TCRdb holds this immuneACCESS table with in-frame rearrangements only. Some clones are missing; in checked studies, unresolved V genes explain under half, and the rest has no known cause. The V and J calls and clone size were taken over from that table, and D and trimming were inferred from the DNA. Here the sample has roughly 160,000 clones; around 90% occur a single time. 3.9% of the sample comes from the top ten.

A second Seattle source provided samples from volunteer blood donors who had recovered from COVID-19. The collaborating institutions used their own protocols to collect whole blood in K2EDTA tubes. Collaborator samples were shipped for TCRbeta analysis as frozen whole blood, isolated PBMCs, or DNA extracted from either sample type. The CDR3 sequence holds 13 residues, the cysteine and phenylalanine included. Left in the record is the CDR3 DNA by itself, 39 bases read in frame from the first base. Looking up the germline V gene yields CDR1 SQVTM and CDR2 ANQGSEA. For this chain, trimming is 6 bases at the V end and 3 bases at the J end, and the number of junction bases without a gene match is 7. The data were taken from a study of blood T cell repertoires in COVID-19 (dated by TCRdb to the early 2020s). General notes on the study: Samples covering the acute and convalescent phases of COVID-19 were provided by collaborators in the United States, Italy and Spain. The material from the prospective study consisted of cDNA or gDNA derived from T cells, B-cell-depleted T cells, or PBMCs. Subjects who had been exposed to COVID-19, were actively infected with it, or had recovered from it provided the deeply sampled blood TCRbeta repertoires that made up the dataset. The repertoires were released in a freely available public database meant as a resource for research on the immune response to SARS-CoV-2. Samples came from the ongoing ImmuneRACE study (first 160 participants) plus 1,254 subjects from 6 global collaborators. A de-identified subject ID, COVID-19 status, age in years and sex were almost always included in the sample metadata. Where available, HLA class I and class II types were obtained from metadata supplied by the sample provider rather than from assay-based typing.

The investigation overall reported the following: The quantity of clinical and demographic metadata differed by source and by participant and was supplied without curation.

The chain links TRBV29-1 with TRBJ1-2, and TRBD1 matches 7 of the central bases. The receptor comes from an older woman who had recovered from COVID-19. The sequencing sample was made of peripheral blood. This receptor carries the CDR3 CSVGGDRDYGYTF. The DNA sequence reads TGCAGCGTGGGGGGAGACAGGGACTATGGCTACACCTTC.